This TCR beta chain came from a study of cytomegalovirus exposure and HLA in healthy donors. PCR primers comprised 60 Vbeta and 13 Jbeta primers. The repertoire was sequenced with immunoSEQ multiplex PCR; TCRdb's copy has only in-frame clones and lacks some. This table holds tens of thousands of clones, approximately 76% found once. This clone has just one count. Germline CDR1 reads MDHEN; CDR2 reads SYDVKM. Losses at the gene ends were 1 base for V and 8 bases for J; bases not matched to a gene: 12. CDR3 length equals 18 residues. The receptor's source is a woman aged 30 to 39 in good health and CMV-seropositive. Sequenced sample: PBMCs. The chain has TRBV28 and TRBJ2-1, with 12 bases matching TRBD2. CDR3: CASSLSGTSGRGVYEQFF. The CDR3 DNA is TGTGCCAGCAGTTTATCCGGGACTAGCGGGCGCGGGGTCTATGAGCAGTTCTTC.